This TCR beta chain came from a study of blood T cell repertoires in COVID-19 (dated by TCRdb to 2019 to 2021). Turning to the overall study: The collaborator samples originated in the United States, Italy and Spain and spanned the acute and convalescent phases of COVID-19. The material from the prospective study consisted of cDNA or gDNA derived from T cells, B-cell-depleted T cells, or PBMCs. The dataset comprised deeply sampled blood TCRbeta repertoires from subjects exposed to, actively infected with, or recovered from COVID-19. The repertoires were made available in a free public database intended to serve as a resource for research on the immune response to SARS-CoV-2. Samples came from the ongoing ImmuneRACE study (first 160 participants) plus 1,254 subjects from 6 global collaborators. Sample metadata almost always included a de-identified subject ID, COVID-19 status, age in years and sex. Where HLA class I and class II types were available, the types were taken from metadata supplied by the sample provider, not from assay-based typing.

The immunoSEQ Assay, a bias-controlled multiplex PCR, was used to amplify TCRbeta CDR3 regions from genomic DNA. Under the source paper's analysis protocol: The number of nucleated cells in each sample was estimated by amplification of reference gene primers within the assay. To quantify the absolute abundance of each unique TCRbeta CDR3 rearrangement, sequence reads were collapsed and filtered. For each sample, productive Simpson clonality was calculated as the square root of Simpson's diversity index across productive rearrangements. The table comes from immuneACCESS by way of TCRdb, which keeps in-frame sequences with V and J called. Part of the clones is missing from these tables; in studies checked, under half for an unresolved V gene and the rest for unknown reasons. V and J calls and clone size are given by that table; D and trimming were obtained from the DNA. This sample comprises some 250,000 clones, 91% of them detected only once. The ten biggest clones cover around 1.3% of the sample.

In the prospective study, participants were about 18 to 95 years old, resided in about two dozen geographic areas of the United States, and were enrolled through a virtual design. To assign participants to cohorts, the prospective study relied on clinical history that participants themselves reported in a screening survey and a study questionnaire. In the prospective study, mobile phlebotomists collected whole blood, serum and a nasopharyngeal or oropharyngeal swab from each participant. Prospective study participants could optionally give additional blood draws and questionnaires over an approximately 2-month period. Before DNA extraction, blood samples from the prospective study were shipped at room temperature or frozen. On the study overall, not on this receptor specifically: The quantity of clinical and demographic metadata differed by source and by participant and was supplied without curation.

The cysteine opens and the phenylalanine closes a CDR3 of 15 amino acids. The only DNA kept is the CDR3, 45 bases in frame from the first base. Trimming removed 0 bases from V and 7 bases from J, leaving 13 bases between the germline ends. CDR1 and CDR2, per the germline V gene, are SGDLS and YYNGEE. As to this clone: Its target antigen remains unknown. Per-base qualities were not stored, and no clone one base away is much larger.

Sequencing was done on a sample of PBMCs or T cells enriched from blood (not recorded which). The V and J segments used are TRBV9 and TRBJ2-2; 5 matching bases give a weak D call of TRBD1. This sequence originates from a human donor in a cohort exposed to, infected with or recovered from COVID-19 (not recorded which). The donor label of this sample is uncertain. The nucleotides read TGTGCCAGCAGCGTAGCTGTGGGGCAAGGCGGGGAGCTGTTTTTT. This translates into CASSVAVGQGGELFF.